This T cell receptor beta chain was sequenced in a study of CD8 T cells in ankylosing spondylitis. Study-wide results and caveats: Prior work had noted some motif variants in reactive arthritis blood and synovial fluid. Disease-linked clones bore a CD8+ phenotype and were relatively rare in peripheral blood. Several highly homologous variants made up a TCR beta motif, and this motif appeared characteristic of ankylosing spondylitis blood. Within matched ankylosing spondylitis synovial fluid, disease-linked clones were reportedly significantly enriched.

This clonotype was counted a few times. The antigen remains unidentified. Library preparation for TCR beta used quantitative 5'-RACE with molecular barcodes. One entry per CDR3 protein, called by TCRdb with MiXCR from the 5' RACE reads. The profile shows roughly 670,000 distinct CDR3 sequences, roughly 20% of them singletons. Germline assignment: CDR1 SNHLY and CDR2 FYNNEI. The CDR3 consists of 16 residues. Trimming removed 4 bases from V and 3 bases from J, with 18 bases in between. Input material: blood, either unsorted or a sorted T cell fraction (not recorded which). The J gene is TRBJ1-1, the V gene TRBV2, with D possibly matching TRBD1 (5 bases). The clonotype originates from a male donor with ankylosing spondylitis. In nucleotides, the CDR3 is TGTGCCAGCAGTGTGGGGACCCTTACCTTCTACACTGAAGCTTTCTTT. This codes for CASSVGTLTFYTEAFF. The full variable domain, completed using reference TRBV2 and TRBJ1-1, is EPEVTQTPSHQVTQMGQEVILRCVPISNHLYFYWYRQILGQKVEFLVSFYNNEISEKSEIFDDQFSVERPDGSNFTLKIRSTKLEDSAMYFCASSVGTLTFYTEAFFGQGTRLTVV.